Below are 30 T cell receptor beta chains sequenced from a single sample in a study of beta chain features in type 1 diabetes. Study results and limitations: A moderate, significant TCRB CDR3 shortening appeared in type 1 diabetes across four CD4+ subsets.

Every isolated RNA sample was fully reverse transcribed, so sequencing captured expressed TCRB transcripts. Produced via immunoSEQ multiplex PCR; TCRdb's table is partial and in-frame only. Of around 110,000 clones in the sample, about a sixth are singletons; the top ten hold approximately 2.2%. Their target antigens are unknown. The material sequenced was central memory CD4+ T cells from blood. The receptors derive from a man aged 25 to 40 with type 1 diabetes.

This clone was seen more than once but under ten times. The chain's CDR3 is CAWSVQRENGYTF. The DNA for the CDR3 is TGTGCCTGGAGTGTACAACGGGAGAATGGCTACACCTTC. The V call is TRBV30, the J call TRBJ1-2, with D unresolved. The CDR3 is 13 residues long. With 0 bases removed from V and 6 bases from J, the gap between germline ends came to 11 bases. Looked up from germline, CDR1 is GTSNPN and CDR2 is SVGIG (reference sequence).

V gene TRBV5-1 combines with J gene TRBJ1-3; the D is unclear. Germline CDR1 and CDR2: SGHRS and YFSETQ. V was cut by 3 bases and J by 1 base, with 17 bases left in between. This CDR3 spans 17 amino acids. CDR3 nucleotide sequence: TGCGCCAGCAGCTATGCTCCCGGACCTCAATCTGGAAACACCATATATTTT. Protein: CASSYAPGPQSGNTIYF.

The chain has TRBV21-1 and TRBJ2-7; no DNA check was done on the table's D call, TRBD2. TRBV21-1 is tagged as a pseudogene. This CDR3 region has 11 residues. CDR3 bases: TGTGCCCCCCGTTTAGTAAACGAGCAGTACTTC. Translated: CAPRLVNEQYF.

The chain links TRBV7-2 to TRBJ1-2, with 8 positions matching TRBD1. The CDR3 is made up of 13 amino acids. The germline V gene encodes CDR1 SGHTA and CDR2 FQGNSA. Unmatched junction bases numbered 4, after V lost 5 bases and J lost 5 bases. CDR3 amino acids: CASSPGGVYGYTF. As DNA, the CDR3 is TGTGCCAGCAGCCCAGGGGGCGTGTATGGCTACACCTTC.

The rearrangement links TRBV12-5 to TRBJ2-5; 9 bases line up with TRBD2. V lost 5 bases and J lost 4; bases outside the gene matches: 5. The CDR3 covers 14 residues. Per the germline V gene, CDR1 is LGHNT and CDR2 is FRNRAP. CDR3 nucleotide sequence: TGTGCTAGTGGTCTCGAGACTAGCGGAGAGACCCAGTACTTC. Its translation is CASGLETSGETQYF.

The V and J genes are TRBV12-5 and TRBJ2-6, with 7 positions matching TRBD1. V lost 3 bases and J lost 1; bases outside the gene matches: 6. In germline, CDR1 is LGHNT, CDR2 FRNRAP. The length of the CDR3 is 17 residues. DNA of the CDR3: TGTGCTAGTGGTTTCGGGACAGATTTATCTGGGGCCAACGTCCTGACTTTC. Amino acids: CASGFGTDLSGANVLTF. The variable domain in full, with the rest retrieved from reference TRBV12-5 and TRBJ2-6, is DARVTQTPRHKVTEMGQEVTMRCQPILGHNTVFWYRQTMMQGLELLAYFRNRAPLDDSGMPKDRFSAEMPDATLATLKIQPSEPRDSAVYFCASGFGTDLSGANVLTFGAGSRLTVL.

This clone has a handful of counts. The rearrangement uses TRBV7-2 and TRBJ2-5; 8 nucleotides align to TRBD1. Germline values: CDR1 SGHTA, CDR2 FQGNSA. CDR3 length equals 17 residues. With 6 bases clipped from V and 5 bases from J, the junction kept 17 bases outside the gene matches. CDR3 residues: CASSPAGTGGILETQYF. CDR3 bases: TGTGCCAGCAGTCCGGCCGGAACAGGGGGTATATTGGAGACCCAGTACTTC.

This clone turned up a few times. The rearrangement links TRBV6-1 to TRBJ2-3; 9 nucleotides agree with TRBD1. Germline CDR1 reads MNHNS; CDR2 reads SASEGT. Germline trimming cut 10 bases from V and 6 bases from J; bases unmatched to any gene: 14. The CDR3 is 15 residues long. The CDR3 DNA reads as TGTGCCACCTGGTCGGGACAGGGCCGAGGGGATACGCAGTATTTT. Translation gives CATWSGQGRGDTQYF.

The rearrangement joins TRBV18 to TRBJ1-1; D not certain. Trimming shortened V by 3 bases and J by 1 base, and 9 bases separated the two germline ends. The CDR3 totals 14 residues. Germline loops: CDR1 KGHSH, CDR2 LQKENI. As DNA, the CDR3 is TGTGCCAGCTCACCCCCGTGGGCGAACACTGAAGCTTTCTTT. Translated: CASSPPWANTEAFF.

This clone has ten or more counts. The V call is TRBV29-1, the J call TRBJ2-5; TRBD1 aligns across 7 bases. Losses at the gene ends were 6 bases for V and 3 bases for J; bases not matched to a gene: 4. Germline lookup yields CDR1 SQVTM and CDR2 ANQGSEA. The CDR3 has 12 amino acids. The CDR3 nucleotides read TGCAGCGTAGTCGGACAGGAAGAGACCCAGTACTTC. It codes for CSVVGQEETQYF.

This clone was counted many times. This sequence joins TRBV27 and TRBJ1-5; a weak D match, TRBD1 (6 bases). The CDR3 spans 17 residues. CDR1 is MNHEY and CDR2 is SMNVEV in the germline V gene (reference sequence). V dropped 0 bases and J dropped 4 bases, with 16 bases sitting between them. CDR3 residues: CASSLSGGQGSNQPQHF. Written as DNA, the CDR3 is TGTGCCAGCAGTTTATCGGGGGGGCAGGGGAGTAATCAGCCCCAGCATTTT.

This clone was detected a few times. The chain couples TRBV4-2 to TRBJ2-1, with D perhaps given as TRBD1 or TRBD2 (5 bases each). This CDR3 is built from 15 residues. V lost 1 base to trimming and J lost 6 bases, with 13 bases between them. Germline-derived CDR1 and CDR2 are LGHNA and YNFKEQ. The CDR3 nucleotides are TGTGCCAGCAGCCAAGGCCAGGGACCTGGCAATGAGCAGTTCTTC. Translating it yields CASSQGQGPGNEQFF.

This clone has just a few counts. The chain carries TRBV7-6 and TRBJ2-3; D uncertain. Deletions cut 1 base from V and 6 bases from J, with 17 bases between. CDR1 and CDR2 from the germline V gene are SGHVS and FNYEAQ. The CDR3 extends over 16 amino acids. The DNA of the CDR3 is TGTGCCAGCAGCTTAGAGGGTGGTACAGATGCGGATACGCAGTATTTT. Residues: CASSLEGGTDADTQYF.

This clone was seen ten or more times. The chain joins TRBV4-3 to TRBJ1-3, with unresolved D. The ends were cut back, 0 bases at V and 3 bases at J, with 12 bases in the middle. CDR1 is LGHNA, CDR2 YSLEER, per germline. The CDR3 is made up of 16 amino acids. As DNA, the CDR3 is TGCGCCAGCAGCCAAGATGACAAGGCCCTTGGAAACACCATATATTTT. Residues: CASSQDDKALGNTIYF.

The chain carries TRBV21-1 and TRBJ2-5; the table calls TRBD2, which could not be checked here. TRBV21-1 is recorded as a pseudogene. The CDR3 contains 15 residues. The CDR3: CASSKASSGQETQYF. CDR3 bases: TGTGCCAGCAGCAAAGCTTCTAGCGGGCAAGAGACCCAGTACTTC.

This clone was seen only a few times. This chain connects TRBV11-1 to TRBJ2-3; no reliable D call. CDR1 and CDR2 (germline): SGHAT, FQDESV (reference sequence). The CDR3 contains 12 residues. V gave up 3 bases and J gave up 5 bases, with 6 bases separating them. The DNA of the CDR3 is TGTGCCAGCAGCTTGGGTTTAGATACGCAGTATTTT. Protein sequence: CASSLGLDTQYF.

V is TRBV28 and J is TRBJ2-7; 9 nucleotides align to TRBD1. Germline trimming cut 5 bases from V and 7 bases from J; bases unmatched to any gene: 6. CDR1 is MDHEN and CDR2 is SYDVKM in the germline V gene. The CDR3 loop spans 13 amino acids. The CDR3: CASSPGQGWEQYF. The DNA for the CDR3 is TGTGCCAGCAGTCCCGGACAGGGGTGGGAGCAGTACTTC.

The chain links TRBV18 to TRBJ2-5, with D hard to call. This CDR3 comprises 13 residues. Trimming pared 1 base from V and 5 bases from J, leaving 8 bases between. From germline, CDR1 is KGHSH and CDR2 LQKENI. CDR3 amino acids: CASSPRKGETQYF. The CDR3 region has the DNA TGTGCCAGCTCACCACGGAAAGGGGAGACCCAGTACTTC.

In this sample, this clone turned up a few times. CDR3 sequence reads: CASSESIYSYEQYF. The CDR3 DNA reads as TGCGCCAGCAGTGAGAGTATATACTCCTACGAGCAGTACTTC. V and J are TRBV10-1 and TRBJ2-7; the D is unclear. The CDR3 length is 14 residues. Germline lookup yields CDR1 WNHNN and CDR2 SYGVQD (reference sequence). Trimming shortened V by 2 bases and J by 0 bases, and 8 bases separated the two germline ends.

For this clone: The junction shows a germline mismatch at one end, possibly a read error. The chain links TRBV7-7 to TRBJ2-7; D remains unclear. Germline V lookup: CDR1 SSHAT, CDR2 FNYEAQ (reference sequence). The CDR3 runs to 13 residues. Here the CDR3 DNA reads TGTGCTAGCAGCTTAGGAGAAGCCTACGAGCAGTACTTC. This codes for CASSLGEAYEQYF.

This clone has just a few counts. The V and J genes are TRBV5-1 and TRBJ1-5; a weak D match, TRBD1 (5 bases). The V and J ends lost 5 bases and 0 bases respectively, with 12 bases between them. The CDR3 is 15 amino acids. Germline assignment: CDR1 SGHRS and CDR2 YFSETQ. The CDR3, as DNA: TGCGCCAGCAGGATCGGGACGAATAGCAATCAGCCCCAGCATTTT. This codes for CASRIGTNSNQPQHF.

This chain links TRBV5-4 with TRBJ2-7; D is perhaps TRBD2 (5 bases). The germline V and J ends were trimmed by 1 base and 12 bases, with 14 bases remaining between them. The germline V gene encodes CDR1 SGHNT and CDR2 YYREEE (reference sequence). The CDR3 spans 12 residues. CDR3 residues: CASSLSGLGTYF. CDR3 nucleotides: TGTGCCAGCAGCTTGAGCGGTCTAGGAACGTACTTC.

This chain links TRBV15 with TRBJ2-1; D remains ambiguous. The CDR3 spans 16 residues. The germline gives CDR1 LNHNV, CDR2 YYDKDF (reference sequence). The V end lost 0 bases, the J end lost 10 bases, and 19 bases lay between the germline ends. Written as DNA, the CDR3 is TGTGCCACCAGCAGAGATATGGAACTCCGAATGGAAGAGCAGTTCTTC. It is translated as CATSRDMELRMEEQFF.

This sequence joins TRBV7-9 and TRBJ1-5; D is uncertain. The germline V gene encodes CDR1 SEHNR and CDR2 FQNEAQ (reference sequence). The length of the CDR3 is 13 residues. Between the trimmed V and J ends, which lost 1 base and 5 bases, there was a span of 6 bases. CDR3 protein: CASSLVGDQPQHF. The CDR3 region has the DNA TGTGCCAGCAGCTTAGTTGGGGATCAGCCCCAGCATTTT.

This clone was counted a few times. A single base separates this from a much larger clone, so it may be a read error. Other DNA sequences in this specimen translate into the identical CDR3. The chain recombines TRBV9 with TRBJ1-2; maybe TRBD1 (5 bases). This CDR3 spans 12 amino acids. Trimming pared 4 bases from V and 6 bases from J, leaving 10 bases between. CDR1 SGDLS and CDR2 YYNGEE come from the germline V gene. The CDR3 DNA reads TGTGCCAGCAGCCCCGGGGGGGATGGCTACACCTTC. Translating gives CASSPGGDGYTF.

This clone was detected a few times. The chain uses TRBV7-3 and TRBJ2-3; D gene uncertain. The CDR3 contains 14 residues. V shed 5 bases and J shed 2 bases, with 11 bases lying between them. Germline V CDR1 and CDR2: SGHTA, FQGTGA. CDR3 loop: CASSPAGLTDTQYF. The CDR3 DNA is TGTGCCAGCAGCCCGGCCGGGCTCACAGATACGCAGTATTTT.

The J gene is TRBJ2-5, the V gene TRBV5-4; D may be TRBD2 (6 bases). V was shortened by 6 bases and J by 1 base, with 10 bases between the two germline ends. The CDR3 has 13 residues. From germline, CDR1 is SGHNT and CDR2 YYREEE (reference sequence). This CDR3 reads CASTGSIQETQYF. In DNA, the CDR3 is TGTGCCAGCACCGGGAGCATCCAAGAGACCCAGTACTTC.

This chain joins TRBV7-9 and TRBJ1-2; D gene unclear. The germline gives CDR1 SEHNR, CDR2 FQNEAQ (reference sequence). This CDR3 spans 13 amino acids. The V gene lost 2 bases and the J gene lost 5 bases, with 9 bases spanning the gap. As DNA, the CDR3 is TGTGCCAGCAGCTTACAAACGGATTATGGCTACACCTTC. Encoded protein: CASSLQTDYGYTF.

This clone was detected only a few times. V gene TRBV5-1 combines with J gene TRBJ2-5; 9 nucleotides match TRBD1. The J call may be incorrect, as the DNA end agrees better with TRBJ2-7. CDR3 length equals 14 residues. Per the germline V gene, CDR1 is SGHRS and CDR2 is YFSETQ. The CDR3 region is CASSLGTGDHEQYF. CDR3 DNA sequence: TGCGCCAGCAGCTTGGGGACAGGGGACCACGAGCAGTACTTC.

This clone was observed a handful of times. The chain is built from TRBV30 and TRBJ2-2; D is possibly TRBD1 (6 bases). The CDR3 is 13 residues long. Germline CDR1 is GTSNPN and CDR2 is SVGIG (reference sequence). V was shortened by 2 bases and J by 5 bases, with 9 bases between the two germline ends. Written as DNA, the CDR3 is TGTGCCTGGAGTTCGAGGGGGACCGGGGAGCTGTTTTTT. Residues: CAWSSRGTGELFF. Together with reference TRBV30 and TRBJ2-2, the CDR3 gives the full variable domain: SQTIHQWPATLVQPVGSPLSLECTVEGTSNPNLYWYRQAAGRGLQLLFYSVGIGQISSEVPQNLSASRPQDRQFILSSKKLLLSDSGFYLCAWSSRGTGELFFGEGSRLTVL.